This TCR beta chain originates from a study of patients with pleural tuberculosis (dated by TCRdb to 2013 to 2014). The sequencer was an Illumina Genome Analyzer IIx. The public reads were quality trimmed at Q25 with fastp and then assembled into clones with MiXCR by TCRdb, keeping productive beta chains. Identical CDR3 protein sequences are pooled into one entry, listed with their most common genes and DNA. Here the sample has around 50,000 distinct CDR3 sequences; around 6.7% occur a single time. Of the sample, about 17% is held by the ten largest clones. V drops 4 bases and J drops 0 bases, leaving 11 bases in between. From a lookup of the germline V gene, CDR1 and CDR2 are SGHRS and YFSETQ. Measured from the cysteine to the phenylalanine, the CDR3 is 15 residues long. Of all the DNA, just the CDR3 is kept, 45 bases in frame from base 1. A note on this clonotype: Its target antigen remains unknown. No much larger clonotype is one base removed from it; base qualities were not supplied.

This clonotype was obtained from a human donor with pleural tuberculosis. The sequence links TRBV5-1 to TRBJ2-1; the D gene cannot be named for sure. The DNA is TGCGCCAGCAGCAGGGCCGGTGGCTCCTACAATGAGCAGTTCTTC. This is translated as CASSRAGGSYNEQFF.